The 23 T cell receptor beta chains below all came from one sample that was sequenced in a study of T cells in Graves' hyperthyroidism and ophthalmopathy. Amplified regions were TCR beta CDR3 sequences from RNA transcripts. Carried out on the TCR CDR3, a first-round RT-PCR used the HTBI primer set. TCRdb re-derived calls from the multiplex PCR reads in MiXCR, one entry per CDR3 protein. The table lists 250,000 to 300,000 distinct CDR3 sequences, 10% to 15% of them singletons. Specimen: blood. These receptors originate from a woman aged 30 to 39 with Graves' hyperthyroidism that later progressed to Graves' ophthalmopathy.

This clonotype was picked up a small number of times. The chain joins TRBV6-1 to TRBJ2-7; tentatively, D is TRBD1 (6 bases). The CDR3 spans 12 residues. V dropped 8 bases and J dropped 3 bases, with 11 bases sitting between them. CDR1 and CDR2 from the germline V gene are MNHNS and SASEGT. CDR3 amino acids: CASGNRDYEQYF. The CDR3 nucleotides read TGTGCCAGCGGAAACAGGGACTACGAGCAGTACTTC.

Ten or more counts support this clonotype. The CDR3 protein is CASSWEYTEAFF. The CDR3 DNA reads TGTGCCAGCAGCTGGGAGTACACTGAAGCTTTCTTT. This sequence joins TRBV11-2 and TRBJ1-1; D remains ambiguous. The V and J ends lost 4 bases and 3 bases respectively, with 6 bases between them. The CDR3 is 12 amino acids. Germline V gives CDR1 SGHAT, CDR2 FQNNGV.

At least ten counts were recorded for this clonotype. CDR3 bases: TGTGCCAGCAGTGCGGGGTGGTTGGCTTACGAGCAGTACTTC. Its translation is CASSAGWLAYEQYF. V is TRBV28 and J is TRBJ2-7; D may be TRBD2 (6 bases). V was cut by 5 bases and J by 4 bases, with 15 bases left in between. Germline CDR1 and CDR2: MDHEN and SYDVKM. This CDR3 comprises 14 residues. Filled out from reference TRBV28 and TRBJ2-7, the complete variable domain reads DVKVTQSSRYLVKRTGEKVFLECVQDMDHENMFWYRQDPGLGLRLIYFSYDVKMKEKGDIPEGYSVSREKKERFSLILESASTNQTSMYLCASSAGWLAYEQYFGPGTRLTVT.

A few counts support this clonotype. The V and J genes are TRBV5-8 and TRBJ2-7; D not resolved. The germline V gene has CDR1 SGHTS and CDR2 YDEGEE. The CDR3 totals 15 residues. Trimming cost V 5 bases and J 0 bases, with 15 bases left between them. The CDR3, as DNA: TGTGCCAGCAGGAACTCAGGAGTTAGCTCCTACGAGCAGTACTTC. This encodes CASRNSGVSSYEQYF.

The genes are TRBV4-2 and TRBJ1-4, with no clear D. The CDR3 contains 15 residues. The V end lost 0 bases, the J end lost 7 bases, and 12 bases lay between the germline ends. Germline-derived CDR1 and CDR2 are LGHNA and YNFKEQ. The CDR3 nucleotides are TGTGCCAGCAGCCAAGATAGGTCCGTGGGTGAAAAACTGTTTTTT. Its translation: CASSQDRSVGEKLFF.

This clonotype was observed at least ten times. The chain combines TRBV28 with TRBJ2-4; D unresolved. The CDR3 length is 15 residues. V gave up 6 bases and J gave up 4 bases, with 16 bases separating them. Germline CDR1 is MDHEN and CDR2 is SYDVKM. This CDR3 is CASSIVKPAKNIQYF. For the CDR3, the DNA is TGTGCCAGCAGCATTGTAAAGCCTGCGAAAAACATTCAGTACTTC.

This clonotype occurred many times. V gene TRBV12-3 or TRBV12-4 combines with J gene TRBJ1-1; D may be TRBD1 (6 bases). The length of the CDR3 is 16 residues. The V end was cut by 6 bases, the J end by 5 bases, with 22 bases between. The CDR3 sequence is CASSDYRDLEITEAFF. The CDR3 DNA reads as TGTGCCAGCAGCGATTACAGGGATCTCGAAATTACTGAAGCTTTCTTT.

This clonotype was recorded many times. This chain uses TRBV27 with TRBJ1-2, with 10 bases identical to TRBD1. Unmatched junction bases numbered 4, after V lost 5 bases and J lost 4 bases. Germline V CDR1 and CDR2: MNHEY, SMNVEV (reference sequence). This CDR3 contains 14 residues. CDR3: CASSHRTGGYGYTF. For the CDR3, the DNA is TGTGCCAGCAGTCACCGGACAGGGGGCTATGGCTACACCTTC.

The table lists this clonotype with many counts. This sequence joins TRBV27 and TRBJ2-3; 9 bases are shared with TRBD2. This CDR3 comprises 16 residues. The germline V gene has CDR1 MNHEY and CDR2 SMNVEV (reference sequence). With 6 bases clipped from V and 9 bases from J, the junction kept 16 bases outside the gene matches. The DNA of the CDR3 is TGTGCCAGCAGCAGCGCCTTAGCGGGGGCGATTATAACGCAGTATTTT. This encodes CASSSALAGAIITQYF.

This clonotype was seen at least ten times. The CDR3 reads CSARAGLRETQYF. The CDR3 DNA reads as TGCAGTGCTAGGGCGGGCCTTCGGGAGACCCAGTACTTC. V gene TRBV20-1 combines with J gene TRBJ2-5; tentatively, D is TRBD2 (5 bases). This CDR3 region has 13 residues. V lost 3 bases and J lost 5, with 13 bases in between. From germline, CDR1 is DFQATT and CDR2 SNEGSKA (reference sequence).

This clonotype was found many times. The rearrangement joins TRBV7-9 to TRBJ2-1, with D unclear. Trimming removed 2 bases at V and 6 bases at J, with 11 bases between. The CDR3 runs 14 residues. CDR1 is SEHNR, CDR2 FQNEAQ, per germline (reference sequence). CDR3 in amino acids: CASSLQGVGNEQFF. The CDR3 nucleotides read TGTGCCAGCAGCTTACAAGGAGTGGGCAATGAGCAGTTCTTC.

This clonotype was found many times. The chain uses TRBV2 and TRBJ1-2; D gene uncertain. Germline assignment: CDR1 SNHLY and CDR2 FYNNEI. This CDR3 contains 11 residues. V was shortened by 6 bases and J by 5 bases, with 7 bases between the two germline ends. In DNA, the CDR3 is TGTGCCAGCAGACGTGAATATGGCTACACCTTC. Its protein is CASRREYGYTF.

This clonotype turned up a few times. The chain employs TRBV9 and TRBJ2-3, with 7 bases that match TRBD1. V trimming: 1 base; J trimming: 2 bases; junction bases outside the gene matches: 10. The CDR3 is 17 amino acids. Germline V gene sequence: CDR1 SGDLS, CDR2 YYNGEE. For the CDR3, the DNA is TGTGCCAGCAGCGTAAGATCCACAGGGGCCTACACAGATACGCAGTATTTT. It specifies CASSVRSTGAYTDTQYF.

This clonotype was recorded many times. The chain employs TRBV20-1 and TRBJ2-5; 10 positions match TRBD1. V lost 5 bases, J lost 2 bases, and 5 bases stayed unmatched. This CDR3 contains 14 residues. Per the germline V gene, CDR1 is DFQATT and CDR2 is SNEGSKA (reference sequence). DNA for the CDR3: TGCAGTGCTTGGGGGACAGGGGAGCAAGAGACCCAGTACTTC. Protein: CSAWGTGEQETQYF.

This clonotype came up many times. The chain couples TRBV7-2 to TRBJ1-2; tentative D call: TRBD1 (6 bases). This CDR3 spans 14 amino acids. Germline CDR1 SGHTA, CDR2 FQGNSA. V gave up 6 bases and J gave up 4 bases, with 15 bases separating them. The chain's CDR3 is CASSSGQPSYGYTF. The CDR3 DNA sequence: TGTGCCAGCAGTTCCGGACAGCCGAGCTATGGCTACACCTTC.

This clonotype was observed at least ten times. This chain connects TRBV4-3 to TRBJ1-6; D is undetermined. CDR3 length: 14 amino acids. The germline V and J ends were trimmed by 1 base and 6 bases, with 7 bases remaining between them. The V gene's germline CDR1 is LGHNA and CDR2 YSLEER. CDR3 residues: CASSQVGSNSPLHF. CDR3 coding DNA: TGCGCCAGCAGCCAAGTTGGGAGTAATTCACCCCTCCACTTT.

This clonotype was seen at least ten times. The V call is TRBV9, the J call TRBJ2-7, with D possibly TRBD1 on 5 matching bases. This CDR3 is 13 amino acids long. Trimming left V 3 bases short and J 9 bases short, with 16 bases between. Germline CDR1 SGDLS, CDR2 YYNGEE. The CDR3 DNA is TGTGCCAGCAGCGCCCTCGGACACGACCGGCAGTACTTC. As protein: CASSALGHDRQYF.

This clonotype has just a few counts. A much more abundant neighbour one base away suggests this may be a read error. This chain uses TRBV7-9 with TRBJ2-7, with D perhaps TRBD2 (5 bases). Per germline, CDR1 SEHNR and CDR2 FQNEAQ (reference sequence). The CDR3 loop spans 13 amino acids. The CDR3 region is CAGSGPSTYEQYF. The DNA for the CDR3 is TGTGCCGGCAGCGGCCCCAGCACCTACGAGCAGTACTTC. The full variable domain, in which reference TRBV7-9 and TRBJ2-7 provide the parts outside the CDR3, is DTGVSQNPRHKITKRGQNVTFRCDPISEHNRLYWYRQTLGQGPEFLTYFQNEAQLEKSRLLSDRFSAERPKGSFSTLEIQRTEQGDSAMYLCAGSGPSTYEQYFGPGTRLTVT.

This clonotype was seen at least ten times. V usage is TRBV28 and J usage is TRBJ1-5; no firm D call. CDR1 and CDR2 (germline): MDHEN, SYDVKM. The CDR3 runs to 14 residues. V was clipped by 6 bases and J by 6 bases, with 15 bases between them. In DNA form, the CDR3 reads TGTGCCAGCAGCTATACCGTGAAGGTTCAGCCCCAGCATTTT. Translation gives CASSYTVKVQPQHF.

V gene TRBV20-1 combines with J gene TRBJ2-3, with 13 bases that match TRBD2. V gave up 6 bases and J gave up 1 base; unmatched junction bases: 10. Germline V lookup: CDR1 DFQATT, CDR2 SNEGSKA (reference sequence). The CDR3 loop spans 17 amino acids. The CDR3 loop is CSAPGLAGTLGTDTQYF. For the CDR3, the DNA is TGCAGTGCGCCGGGACTAGCGGGAACTCTAGGCACAGATACGCAGTATTTT.

This clonotype was seen a handful of times. The chain recombines TRBV11-2 with TRBJ2-3; D not certain. CDR1 is SGHAT and CDR2 is FQNNGV in the germline V gene. This CDR3 is built from 12 residues. V lost 5 bases to trimming and J lost 10 bases, with 13 bases between them. The CDR3 is CASSPRVGAQYF. The CDR3 bases are TGTGCCAGCAGCCCTAGAGTAGGTGCGCAGTATTTT.

There are many counts of this clonotype. The chain links TRBV28 to TRBJ2-3; D is perhaps TRBD1 (6 bases). CDR3 length: 13 residues. V lost 10 bases, J lost 0 bases, and 11 bases lay in between. Germline assignment: CDR1 MDHEN and CDR2 SYDVKM. CDR3 nucleotides: TGTGCCACTGGACAGCCTAGCACAGATACGCAGTATTTT. It specifies CATGQPSTDTQYF. Full variable domain (remainder filled in from reference TRBV28 and TRBJ2-3): DVKVTQSSRYLVKRTGEKVFLECVQDMDHENMFWYRQDPGLGLRLIYFSYDVKMKEKGDIPEGYSVSREKKERFSLILESASTNQTSMYLCATGQPSTDTQYFGPGTRLTVL.

This chain joins TRBV29-1 and TRBJ1-2; 8 bases are a match to TRBD1. The CDR3 runs to 13 residues. The V gene's germline CDR1 is SQVTM and CDR2 ANQGSEA. The V gene end was trimmed by 4 bases and the J gene end by 8 bases; junction bases not matched to a gene: 9. CDR3 sequence: CSVAPDRVEGYTF. CDR3 nucleotide sequence: TGCAGCGTTGCCCCGGACAGGGTGGAGGGCTACACCTTC.